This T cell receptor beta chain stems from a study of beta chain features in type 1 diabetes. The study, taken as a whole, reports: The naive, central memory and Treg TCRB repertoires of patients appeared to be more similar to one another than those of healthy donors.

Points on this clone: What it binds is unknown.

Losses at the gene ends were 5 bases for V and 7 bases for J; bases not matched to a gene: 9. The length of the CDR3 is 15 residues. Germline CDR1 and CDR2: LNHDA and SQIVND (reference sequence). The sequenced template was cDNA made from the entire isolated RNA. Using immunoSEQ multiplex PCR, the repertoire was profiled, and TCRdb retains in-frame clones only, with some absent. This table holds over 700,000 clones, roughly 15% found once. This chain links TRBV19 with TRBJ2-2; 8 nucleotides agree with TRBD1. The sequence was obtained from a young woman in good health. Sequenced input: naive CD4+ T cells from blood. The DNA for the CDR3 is TGTGCCAGTAGTCCCTCGGACAGGGCGAACGGGGAGCTGTTTTTT. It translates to CASSPSDRANGELFF. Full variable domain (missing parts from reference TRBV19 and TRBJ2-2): DGGITQSPKYLFRKEGQNVTLSCEQNLNHDAMYWYRQDPGQGLRLIYYSQIVNDFQKGDIAEGYSVSREKKESFPLTVTSAQKNPTAFYLCASSPSDRANGELFFGEGSRLTVL.